This T cell receptor (beta chain) was documented in a study of monozygotic twins with inflammatory bowel disease. CDR1 is MGHRA, CDR2 YSYEKL, per germline. The CDR3 is 15 residues long. TCRdb processed the 5' RACE reads again and assigns one entry to each CDR3 protein, with no DNA. The sample includes a few hundred thousand distinct CDR3 sequences. The receptor was isolated from a human donor with ulcerative colitis or Crohn's disease, or a healthy co-twin of an affected twin (not recorded which). Sequenced input: blood. The chain has TRBV4-1 and TRBJ2-3; TCRdb's D call of TRBD2 is untestable without DNA. The CDR3 sequence: CASSLLAGYTDTQYF.